This T cell receptor (beta chain) stems from a study of shared clonotypes between healthy human individuals. This clone was counted a single time. What it binds is unknown. Broader study findings: Represented diversity (both genetic and exposure-history) was limited by the small number of donors.

There were no recent acute infections or vaccinations among the donors, who were healthy HIV-negative adults. Each donor was a Caucasian adult residing in Nashville, Tennessee. Clones were read by immunoSEQ multiplex PCR, and TCRdb kept only the in-frame ones, dropping some. The repertoire holds millions of clones, with over 85% as singletons. The clonotype comes from a man aged 18-30 years in good health. The sequencing input was naive CD4+ T cells sorted from blood. Specified subset: CD45RA+ positively selected.

The CDR3 loop reads CASSEGERQPPKEQYF. CDR3 DNA sequence: TGTGCCAGCAGTGAAGGAGAGAGACAGCCCCCTAAGGAGCAGTACTTC. The V call is TRBV2, the J call TRBJ2-7; D possibly corresponds to TRBD1 (5 bases). CDR1 and CDR2 from the germline V gene are SNHLY and FYNNEI. The CDR3 spans 16 residues. The ends were cut back, 1 base at V and 7 bases at J, with 20 bases in the middle.